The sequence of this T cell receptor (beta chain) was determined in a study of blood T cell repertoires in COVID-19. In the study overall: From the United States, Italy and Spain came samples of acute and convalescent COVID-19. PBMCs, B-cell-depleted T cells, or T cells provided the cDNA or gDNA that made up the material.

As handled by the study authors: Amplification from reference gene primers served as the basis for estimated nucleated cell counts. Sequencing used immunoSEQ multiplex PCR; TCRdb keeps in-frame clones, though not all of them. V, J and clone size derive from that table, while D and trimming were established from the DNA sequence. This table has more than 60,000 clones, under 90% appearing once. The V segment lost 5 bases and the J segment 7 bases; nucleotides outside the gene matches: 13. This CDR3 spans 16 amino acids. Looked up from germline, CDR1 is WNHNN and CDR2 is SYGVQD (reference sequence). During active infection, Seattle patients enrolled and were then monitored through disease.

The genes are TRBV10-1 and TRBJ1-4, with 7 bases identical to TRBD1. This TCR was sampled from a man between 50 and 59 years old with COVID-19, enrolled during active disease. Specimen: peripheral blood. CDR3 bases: TGCGCCAGCAGTTCAGGGGGACGCTTAAGATTTGAAAAACTGTTTTTT. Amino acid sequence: CASSSGGRLRFEKLFF.